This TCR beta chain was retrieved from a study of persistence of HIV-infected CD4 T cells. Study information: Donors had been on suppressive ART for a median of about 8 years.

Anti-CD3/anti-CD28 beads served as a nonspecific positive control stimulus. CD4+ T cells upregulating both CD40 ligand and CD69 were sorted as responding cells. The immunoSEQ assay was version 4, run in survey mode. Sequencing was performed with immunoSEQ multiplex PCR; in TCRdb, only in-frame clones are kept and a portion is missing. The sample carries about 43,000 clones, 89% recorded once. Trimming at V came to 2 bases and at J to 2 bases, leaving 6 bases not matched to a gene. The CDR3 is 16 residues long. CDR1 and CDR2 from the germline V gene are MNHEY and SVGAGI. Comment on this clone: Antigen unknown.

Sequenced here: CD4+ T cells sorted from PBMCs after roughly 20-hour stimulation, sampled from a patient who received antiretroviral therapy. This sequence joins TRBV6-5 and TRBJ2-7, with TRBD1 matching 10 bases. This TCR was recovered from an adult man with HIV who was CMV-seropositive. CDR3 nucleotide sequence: TGTGCCAGCAGTTACCCTGGGGGGACAGGGGCCTACGAGCAGTACTTC. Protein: CASSYPGGTGAYEQYF.